A selection of T cell receptor beta chains follows, all from one sample in a study of shared clonotypes between healthy human individuals. Only in-frame clones appear in the TCRdb table, and some are missing; sequencing was by immunoSEQ multiplex PCR. Of approximately 2.5 million clones in the sample, 85% to 95% were seen once. Sequenced sample: naive CD4+ T cells sorted from blood. The receptors derive from a man between 18 and 29 years old in good health. CDR3s leave out the opening cysteine and the closing phenylalanine or tryptophan.

v_gene: TRBV10-3; CDR3aa: AISDLRQGEKKVGTEAF
v_gene: TRBV9; CDR3aa: ASSPGLSSGNTIY
v_gene: TRBV6-6; CDR3aa: ASSNRGRDTGELF
v_gene: TRBV19; CDR3aa: ASRPDRGRIAEAF
v_gene: TRBV5-4; CDR3aa: ASSLERSSYNEQF
v_gene: TRBV5-5; CDR3aa: ASSLGLAGGDQETQY
v_gene: TRBV5-1; CDR3aa: ARGVGDKLNPEY
v_gene: TRBV7-2; CDR3aa: ASSLGGSVNTGELF
v_gene: TRBV7-2; CDR3aa: ASSLDGLYGYT
v_gene: TRBV30; CDR3aa: AWSLGGTDTQY
v_gene: TRBV2; CDR3aa: ASSESGLRNEQF
v_gene: TRBV6-6; CDR3aa: ASTYGGSNYGYT
v_gene: TRBV9; CDR3aa: ASSALGRGYGYT
v_gene: TRBV6-6; CDR3aa: ASTTGYYNEQF
v_gene: TRBV10-3; CDR3aa: AINGAMNTEAF
v_gene: TRBV2; CDR3aa: ASSTEQYQPQH
v_gene: TRBV6-1; CDR3aa: ASSDIGGGSPLH
v_gene: TRBV19; CDR3aa: ASSRGENYGYT
v_gene: TRBV7-2; CDR3aa: ASSQAGGPYGYT
v_gene: TRBV9; CDR3aa: ASSVDGGRTDTQY
v_gene: TRBV18; CDR3aa: ASSPKDGDGNTIY
v_gene: TRBV5-1; CDR3aa: ASATNTGELF
v_gene: TRBV5-8; CDR3aa: ASSSRDRANYGYT
v_gene: TRBV19; CDR3aa: ASSGSGTPYGYT
v_gene: TRBV30; CDR3aa: AWRDPPGTVKYEQY
v_gene: TRBV5-1; CDR3aa: ASSEKAQGQPQH
v_gene: TRBV30; CDR3aa: AWSLGETQY
v_gene: TRBV6-6; CDR3aa: ASRAGPSSYEQY
v_gene: TRBV6-5; CDR3aa: ASRGQGMNYGYT
v_gene: TRBV7-9; CDR3aa: ASSASGTEAF
v_gene: TRBV5-8; CDR3aa: ASSLAKLPGNTIY
v_gene: TRBV7-9; CDR3aa: ASSWGRGSYEQY
v_gene: TRBV19; CDR3aa: ASRRVGGNTIY
v_gene: TRBV30; CDR3aa: AWSSPRDGYT
v_gene: TRBV5-1; CDR3aa: ASSLVWGTEAF
v_gene: TRBV5-1; CDR3aa: ASSLDTGIYGYT
v_gene: TRBV7-8; CDR3aa: ASSFFRGVEGENTGELF
v_gene: TRBV27; CDR3aa: ASSFMIVGQRGTYYVEQY
v_gene: TRBV7-9; CDR3aa: ASSVPGQRTDTQY
v_gene: TRBV5-1; CDR3aa: ASSPTGGTGYEQY
v_gene: TRBV29-1; CDR3aa: SVGHSTEAF
v_gene: TRBV10-3; CDR3aa: AIGLGDEKLF
v_gene: TRBV5-4; CDR3aa: ASSPKYGGGETQY
v_gene: TRBV12-5; CDR3aa: ASGLVTGGNNEQF
v_gene: TRBV5-4; CDR3aa: ASTGDSSGANVLT
v_gene: TRBV7-2; CDR3aa: ASSLTLRGELF
v_gene: TRBV6-5; CDR3aa: ASSRGGAKETQY
v_gene: TRBV29-1; CDR3aa: SVTGTGGDTDTQY
v_gene: TRBV5-1; CDR3aa: ASSEEFGETQY
v_gene: TRBV5-1; CDR3aa: ASSRTPTANTGELF
v_gene: TRBV19; CDR3aa: ASSGTILGSEQY
v_gene: TRBV6-1; CDR3aa: ASSESAGSNQPQH
v_gene: TRBV13; CDR3aa: ASSQTTLWQEYGYT